This T cell receptor beta chain stems from a study of blood T cells in healthy people across ages. This CDR3 contains 12 residues. The V segment lost 6 bases and the J segment 5 bases; nucleotides outside the gene matches: 4. CDR1 and CDR2 (germline): MNHNY, SVGAGI (reference sequence). This clonotype was detected ten times or more. Primed by a sample-barcoded 5' primer and a J-beta primer mix, a second PCR proceeded for about 6 to 11 cycles. From the 5' RACE reads, TCRdb called clonotypes with MiXCR, one entry per CDR3 protein. Seen here are hundreds of thousands of distinct CDR3 sequences, roughly 53% observed once, and the top ten hold 30% to 45%.

This receptor was identified in a man in his fifties or sixties in good health. V usage is TRBV6-6 and J usage is TRBJ2-7; 7 bases match TRBD1. The sample was blood. The CDR3 nucleotides read TGTGCCAGCAGCACTCAGGGGGACGAGCAGTACTTC. It yields the protein CASSTQGDEQYF.